Presented here are 27 T cell receptor beta chains from one specimen sequenced in a study of patients and donors after allogeneic stem cell transplantation. TCRdb independently ran MiXCR on the RT-PCR reads; one entry per CDR3 protein. The top ten clones hold about 50% of a sample with around 150,000 distinct CDR3 sequences, 30% to 45% of them seen once. The sample comprised blood, either unsorted or a sorted T cell fraction (not recorded which). These receptors were collected from a human donor who was either an allogeneic HSCT recipient or a stem cell or donor lymphocyte infusion donor (not recorded which). It is not recorded whose cells these are; they may come from a transplant donor.

This clonotype is classed as medium-sized. The chain recombines TRBV15 with TRBJ2-2, with TRBD1 matching 11 bases. Looked up from germline, CDR1 is LNHNV and CDR2 is YYDKDF (reference sequence). The CDR3 has 17 amino acids. V gave up 0 bases and J gave up 4 bases; unmatched junction bases: 4. CDR3 in amino acids: CATSRDGTGGVTGELFF. The CDR3 DNA reads as TGTGCCACCAGCAGAGATGGGACAGGGGGTGTCACCGGGGAGCTGTTTTTT.

Only one count was recorded for this clonotype. V gene TRBV12-3 or TRBV12-4 combines with J gene TRBJ2-5; D possibly corresponds to TRBD1 (6 bases). CDR3 length: 16 residues. Trimming took off 5 bases at V and 5 bases at J, with 21 bases between the two ends. CDR3 in DNA: TGTGCCAGCAGTCCCAACAGGGACGTTTGGTGGGAGACCCAGTACTTC. Its translation: CASSPNRDVWWETQYF.

The genes are TRBV5-5 and TRBJ1-3, with TRBD1 matching over 8 bases. This CDR3 spans 14 amino acids. Per the germline V gene, CDR1 is SGHKS and CDR2 is YYEKEE (reference sequence). The ends lost 1 base at V and 8 bases at J; junction bases unmatched: 5. In nucleotides, the CDR3 is TGTGCCAGCAGCTTGCACAGGGGGGCAGACACCATATATTTT. It is translated as CASSLHRGADTIYF.

J is TRBJ1-1 and V is TRBV7-8, with D possibly TRBD1 on 6 matching bases. This CDR3 has 15 residues. V was clipped by 5 bases and J by 8 bases, with 21 bases between them. CDR1 is SGHVS, CDR2 FQNEAQ, per germline. CDR3 coding DNA: TGTGCCAGCAGCCTATTTAAACAACAGGGACGCGAAGCTTTCTTT. Its translation: CASSLFKQQGREAFF.

There are many counts of this clonotype. The genes are TRBV6-1 and TRBJ1-6, with TRBD1 identical over 10 bases. CDR3 size: 14 residues. Germline CDR1 reads MNHNS; CDR2 reads SASEGT. V trimming: 4 bases; J trimming: 10 bases; junction bases outside the gene matches: 4. This CDR3 is CASSAGTGESPLHF. The CDR3, as DNA: TGTGCCAGCAGTGCCGGGACAGGGGAATCACCCCTCCACTTT.

V and J are TRBV12-3 or TRBV12-4 and TRBJ1-1; D remains ambiguous. The CDR3 extends over 12 amino acids. V was cut by 6 bases and J by 7 bases, with 12 bases left in between. CDR3 loop: CASSAGDLEAFF. The CDR3 DNA reads TGTGCCAGCAGCGCAGGAGACCTTGAAGCTTTCTTT.

The sample holds a few counts of this clonotype. V is TRBV20-1 and J is TRBJ1-3; 7 positions match TRBD1. CDR1 is DFQATT and CDR2 is SNEGSKA in the germline V gene (reference sequence). CDR3 length equals 14 residues. Trimming cost V 0 bases and J 4 bases; bases outside gene matches: 3. CDR3 loop: CSARDGDSGNTIYF. The CDR3 DNA reads TGCAGTGCTAGAGATGGGGACAGCGGAAACACCATATATTTT.

V usage is TRBV6-5 and J usage is TRBJ1-6; possibly TRBD1 for D (5 bases). The CDR3 has 17 residues. Germline lookup yields CDR1 MNHEY and CDR2 SVGAGI. V lost 3 bases to trimming and J lost 6 bases, with 18 bases between them. The CDR3 sequence is CASSYHRGDLLNSPLHF. The CDR3 nucleotides read TGTGCCAGCAGTTATCATCGGGGGGATCTACTTAATTCACCCCTCCACTTT.

The V gene is TRBV11-2, the J gene TRBJ1-1; 8 bases agree with TRBD1. CDR3 length equals 17 residues. Per germline, CDR1 SGHAT and CDR2 FQNNGV. Trimming removed 5 bases from V and 1 base from J; junction bases left unmatched: 12. CDR3 loop: CASSRTGIRRRNTEAFF. The CDR3 DNA follows: TGTGCCAGCAGCCGGACAGGGATACGACGCCGGAACACTGAAGCTTTCTTT.

This clonotype was detected a few times. The chain has TRBV15 and TRBJ1-6; 9 bases align to TRBD1. V lost 4 bases and J lost 8; bases outside the gene matches: 6. The CDR3 is made up of 15 amino acids. Germline assignment: CDR1 LNHNV and CDR2 YYDKDF (reference sequence). CDR3: CATSIRRTGDSPLHF. The CDR3 DNA is TGTGCCACCAGCATTCGCCGGACAGGGGATTCACCCCTCCACTTT.

This clonotype was counted ten times or more. This sequence joins TRBV7-2 and TRBJ1-1; possible D gene TRBD1, 6 bases. CDR3 length: 14 amino acids. Germline CDR1 and CDR2: SGHTA and FQGNSA. V gave up 0 bases and J gave up 4 bases, with 9 bases separating them. The CDR3 DNA reads TGTGCCAGCAGCTTAGCGAGGGGGAGCACTGAAGCTTTCTTT. It codes for CASSLARGSTEAFF.

The table lists this clonotype with a few counts. The V and J genes are TRBV9 and TRBJ1-5; D unresolved. Trimming pared 0 bases from V and 9 bases from J, leaving 7 bases between. The CDR3 totals 12 residues. Germline CDR1 SGDLS, CDR2 YYNGEE. CDR3 sequence reads: CASSVGNGPQHF. As DNA, the CDR3 is TGTGCCAGCAGCGTAGGCAACGGGCCCCAGCATTTT.

The table lists this clonotype with a few counts. This chain connects TRBV9 to TRBJ2-3; D possibly corresponds to TRBD1 (6 bases). CDR1 is SGDLS and CDR2 is YYNGEE in the germline V gene. The CDR3 length is 15 residues. V was shortened by 3 bases and J by 5 bases, with 16 bases between the two germline ends. CDR3 region: CASSDGTYLGDTQYF. CDR3 DNA: TGTGCCAGCAGCGACGGGACATATCTTGGAGATACGCAGTATTTT.

The chain employs TRBV6-6 and TRBJ2-5; D unclear. CDR1 MNHNY and CDR2 SVGAGI come from the germline V gene (reference sequence). CDR3 length: 13 residues. V lost 4 bases and J 3 bases, leaving 9 bases between the germline ends. The CDR3, as DNA: TGTGCCAGCAGTTGGGCCCGCAAAGAGACCCAGTACTTC. This sequence encodes CASSWARKETQYF.

This clonotype occurred a few times. The V call is TRBV6-5, the J call TRBJ1-2; D is possibly TRBD1 (6 bases). The CDR3 has 13 amino acids. CDR1 MNHEY and CDR2 SVGAGI come from the germline V gene. V was pared by 5 bases and J by 8 bases, with 15 bases between. The CDR3 bases are TGTGCCAGCAGTCCTTCGATCGGGGGCGGCTACACCTTC. Its translation: CASSPSIGGGYTF.

There are a few counts of this clonotype. The chain carries TRBV10-3 and TRBJ2-1, with a tentative D call TRBD2 (6 bases). The V end lost 0 bases, the J end lost 4 bases, and 13 bases lay between the germline ends. Germline assignment: CDR1 ENHRY and CDR2 SYGVKD. This CDR3 has 16 residues. DNA for the CDR3: TGTGCCATCAGTGAGTCGCTACTAGCTGTTTACAATGAGCAGTTCTTC. This encodes CAISESLLAVYNEQFF.

The chain links TRBV6-6 to TRBJ1-2, with TRBD1 matching 7 bases. Trimming cost V 6 bases and J 4 bases; bases outside gene matches: 8. This CDR3 is built from 14 residues. Germline CDR1 reads MNHNY; CDR2 reads SVGAGI (reference sequence). The CDR3 DNA sequence: TGTGCCAGCAGGACAGGGCCGGGGACCTATGGCTACACCTTC. As protein: CASRTGPGTYGYTF.

CDR3 protein: CSVVRQGLSGNTIYF. DNA for the CDR3: TGCAGCGTTGTCCGGCAGGGCTTGTCGGGAAACACCATATATTTT. The chain links TRBV29-1 to TRBJ1-3, with D possibly TRBD1 on 5 matching bases. The CDR3 is made up of 15 amino acids. Germline-derived CDR1 and CDR2 are SQVTM and ANQGSEA. Between the trimmed V and J ends, which lost 4 bases and 4 bases, there was a span of 17 bases.

The chain recombines TRBV5-1 with TRBJ2-7, with D unclear. The CDR3 runs to 12 residues. Germline CDR1 SGHRS, CDR2 YFSETQ. V shed 0 bases and J shed 7 bases, with 8 bases lying between them. The CDR3 is CASSLVRAEQYF. The CDR3 coding sequence is TGCGCCAGCAGCTTGGTGCGTGCAGAGCAGTACTTC.

This sequence joins TRBV6-1 and TRBJ1-2; D is unresolved. V shed 1 base and J shed 6 bases, with 9 bases lying between them. Germline V CDR1 and CDR2: MNHNS, SASEGT. The CDR3 loop spans 13 amino acids. CDR3 nucleotides: TGTGCCAGCAGTGAAGATAAGTTGGATGGCTACACCTTC. Its translation is CASSEDKLDGYTF.

This clonotype was seen a handful of times. The chain combines TRBV24-1 with TRBJ2-1; tentative D call: TRBD2 (7 bases). Trimming removed 9 bases from V and 7 bases from J, with 18 bases in between. The CDR3 runs 14 residues. Germline CDR1 is KGHDR and CDR2 is SFDVKD. The DNA of the CDR3 is TGTGCCACCGCCCGCGGGGGCTTCTCGAATGAGCAGTTCTTC. Its translation: CATARGGFSNEQFF.

This clonotype was detected only a few times. Written as DNA, the CDR3 is TGTGCCAGCAGTTACTTCCTGCAGGGGTCAGAGACCCAGTACTTC. Its translation is CASSYFLQGSETQYF. The chain employs TRBV6-2 or TRBV6-3 and TRBJ2-5; perhaps TRBD1 as D (6 bases). The CDR3 is 15 residues long. V gave up 1 base and J gave up 4 bases, with 13 bases separating them. Germline V gives CDR1 MNHEY, CDR2 SVGEGT.

This clonotype was picked up a small number of times. The genes are TRBV28 and TRBJ1-1; 11 nucleotides line up with TRBD1. Germline loops: CDR1 MDHEN, CDR2 SYDVKM. Trimming cost V 5 bases and J 5 bases; bases outside gene matches: 13. The CDR3 has 17 amino acids. The CDR3 is CASSRAGGTGGITEAFF. For the CDR3, the DNA is TGTGCCAGCAGTCGAGCGGGAGGGACAGGGGGGATTACTGAAGCTTTCTTT. The full variable domain, its missing parts supplied by reference TRBV28 and TRBJ1-1, is DVKVTQSSRYLVKRTGEKVFLECVQDMDHENMFWYRQDPGLGLRLIYFSYDVKMKEKGDIPEGYSVSREKKERFSLILESASTNQTSMYLCASSRAGGTGGITEAFFGQGTRLTVV.

The chain has TRBV6-5 and TRBJ2-5, with D unresolved. V was clipped by 0 bases and J by 5 bases, with 13 bases between them. Germline V CDR1 and CDR2: MNHEY, SVGAGI. The CDR3 contains 15 residues. The CDR3 loop is CASSYSRILGETQYF. The CDR3 bases are TGTGCCAGCAGTTACTCGAGAATATTGGGGGAGACCCAGTACTTC.

This clonotype was seen ten or more times. The chain has TRBV4-2 and TRBJ1-3; D is unresolved. The CDR3 loop spans 16 amino acids. Germline CDR1 reads LGHNA; CDR2 reads YNFKEQ. With 3 bases removed from V and 2 bases from J, the gap between germline ends came to 14 bases. The CDR3 bases are TGTGCCAGCAGCCACACAGCCTTTCGGCCTGGAAACACCATATATTTT. Encoded protein: CASSHTAFRPGNTIYF.

In regard to this clonotype: This may stem from a read error, because a much larger clone lies one nucleotide away. V usage is TRBV7-6 and J usage is TRBJ1-1; D ambiguous. Trimming removed 5 bases at V and 1 base at J, with 8 bases between. CDR3 length: 13 amino acids. CDR1 is SGHVS and CDR2 is FNYEAQ in the germline V gene. Here the CDR3 reads CASSQDANTEAFF. The CDR3 nucleotides read TGTGCCAGCAGCCAGGACGCGAACACTGAAGCTTTCTTT.

The genes are TRBV28 and TRBJ2-5, with TRBD2 matching 11 bases. The CDR3 spans 16 residues. CDR1 is MDHEN, CDR2 SYDVKM, per germline. Germline trimming cut 3 bases from V and 0 bases from J; bases unmatched to any gene: 3. The chain's CDR3 is CASSFTSGGDQETQYF. The CDR3 DNA follows: TGTGCCAGCAGTTTCACTAGCGGGGGTGACCAAGAGACCCAGTACTTC.